This T cell receptor beta chain comes out of a study of glioma-infiltrating T cells after dendritic cell vaccination. Study-level results: Complete blood and tumor specimen sets were limited to few patients. Higher pretreatment TIL content predicted longer progression-free time and survival.

Produced via immunoSEQ multiplex PCR; TCRdb's table is partial and in-frame only. The sample lists some 99,000 clones, 65% to 85% occurring once. Time point: after dendritic cell vaccination, including at tumor progression/relapse. With 3 bases removed from V and 7 bases from J, the gap between germline ends came to 7 bases. The CDR3 is 13 amino acids. In germline, CDR1 is MNHEY, CDR2 SVGAGI. This clone was picked up a small number of times. Its antigen remains unknown. This clonotype originated in a human donor with glioblastoma. Specimen: blood, collected after dendritic cell vaccination. The J gene is TRBJ1-6, the V gene TRBV6-5, with D unclear. In DNA, the CDR3 is TGTGCCAGCAGTTATGGGCAGAATTCACCCCTCCACTTT. Residues: CASSYGQNSPLHF.